The 14 T cell receptor beta chains given below trace back to one sample, sequenced in a study of cytomegalovirus exposure and HLA in healthy donors. PCR amplification relied on 60 Vbeta primers (plus 13 Jbeta primers). Clones were sequenced by immunoSEQ multiplex PCR, and TCRdb holds only the in-frame ones, with some missing. Here the sample spans roughly 87,000 clones, about 77% being singletons. The sequenced sample consisted of PBMCs. These receptors came from a man aged 60 to 69 in good health and CMV-seronegative.

The rearrangement links TRBV18 to TRBJ1-3, with TRBD1 as a possible D gene (6 bases). Trimming stripped 3 bases from V and 2 bases from J, with 11 bases between. The CDR3 sequence is 15 residues long. Germline CDR1 and CDR2: KGHSH and LQKENI. The CDR3 protein is CASSPDPGAGNTIYF. For the CDR3, the DNA is TGTGCCAGCTCACCGGATCCAGGGGCTGGAAACACCATATATTTT.

This clone came up many times. The CDR3 coding sequence is TGCGCCAGTACTTTCGGGACAGGGGGCACCGGGGAGCTGTTTTTT. It translates to CASTFGTGGTGELFF. The genes are TRBV5-1 and TRBJ2-2; 11 bases line up with TRBD1. The CDR3 sequence is 15 residues long. Germline lookup yields CDR1 SGHRS and CDR2 YFSETQ. The trim removed 8 bases at V and 4 bases at J, leaving 7 bases unmatched.

The CDR3 nucleotides are TGTGCCACGAGCAGGGATTTGGTTGGAAACACCATATATTTT. Amino acid sequence: CATSRDLVGNTIYF. This chain connects TRBV10-3 to TRBJ1-3; D is possibly TRBD1 (5 bases). Between the trimmed V and J ends, which lost 10 bases and 3 bases, there was a span of 16 bases. Germline CDR1 reads ENHRY; CDR2 reads SYGVKD. CDR3 length: 14 residues.

This clone was counted a few times. CDR3 nucleotides: TGTGCCACCCTTCAGGGGGCGGGTAATTCACCCCTCCACTTT. This translates into CATLQGAGNSPLHF. The chain uses TRBV10-3 and TRBJ1-6, with 8 bases that match TRBD1. The CDR3 contains 14 residues. The junction had 8 bases not matched to a gene; V was cut back by 10 bases and J by 6 bases. CDR1 is ENHRY, CDR2 SYGVKD, per germline.

This chain joins TRBV29-1 and TRBJ1-4; no clear D. The CDR3 has 11 residues. In germline, CDR1 is SQVTM, CDR2 ANQGSEA. V was shortened by 7 bases and J by 7 bases, with 10 bases between the two germline ends. CDR3 sequence: CSGRIGEKLFF. CDR3 bases: TGCAGCGGAAGAATCGGTGAAAAACTGTTTTTT.

This clone turned up a few times. The same CDR3 is also encoded by other DNA sequences in this sample. J is TRBJ1-5 and V is TRBV27; the D gene is possibly TRBD1 (6 bases). CDR1 is MNHEY and CDR2 is SMNVEV in the germline V gene (reference sequence). The V and J ends lost 5 bases and 0 bases respectively, with 8 bases between them. CDR3 length: 14 amino acids. The DNA of the CDR3 is TGTGCCAGCAGTCACAGGGATAGCAATCAGCCCCAGCATTTT. Amino acids: CASSHRDSNQPQHF.

This clone has a handful of counts. The CDR3 loop reads CASRQGVGEQFF. CDR3 DNA sequence: TGTGCCAGCAGACAGGGGGTTGGAGAGCAGTTCTTC. The rearrangement uses TRBV7-9 and TRBJ2-1; 8 nucleotides agree with TRBD1. There are 12 residues in the CDR3. The V segment lost 6 bases and the J segment 10 bases; nucleotides outside the gene matches: 5. Germline assignment: CDR1 SEHNR and CDR2 FQNEAQ (reference sequence).

The chain uses TRBV30 and TRBJ1-1; TRBD1 is a possible D gene (5 bases). CDR3 length: 12 residues. V was cut by 3 bases and J by 1 base, with 6 bases left in between. Germline CDR1 is GTSNPN and CDR2 is SVGIG (reference sequence). As DNA, the CDR3 is TGTGCCTGGAGAACAGGGAACACTGAAGCTTTCTTT. The encoded protein is CAWRTGNTEAFF.

The rearrangement uses TRBV7-3 and TRBJ1-3; TRBD1 agrees at 9 bases. Looked up from germline, CDR1 is SGHTA and CDR2 is FQGTGA. The trim removed 5 bases at V and 2 bases at J, leaving 4 bases unmatched. The CDR3 loop spans 15 amino acids. DNA for the CDR3: TGTGCCAGCAGCCCACAGGGGGCAACTGGAAACACCATATATTTT. Encoded protein: CASSPQGATGNTIYF.

The J gene is TRBJ2-2, the V gene TRBV7-6; 8 positions agree with TRBD2. Germline lookup yields CDR1 SGHVS and CDR2 FNYEAQ. This CDR3 spans 15 amino acids. With 0 bases clipped from V and 4 bases from J, the junction kept 1 base outside the gene matches. The CDR3 sequence is CASSLASGVTGELFF. DNA for the CDR3: TGTGCCAGCAGCTTAGCTAGCGGGGTCACCGGGGAGCTGTTTTTT.

The chain links TRBV6-1 to TRBJ1-2, with 8 nucleotides matching TRBD1. This CDR3 contains 14 residues. The ends lost 5 bases at V and 3 bases at J; junction bases unmatched: 5. The germline V gene has CDR1 MNHNS and CDR2 SASEGT. The CDR3 region has the DNA TGTGCCAGCAGTCCAGGGGGCCCACACTATGGCTACACCTTC. This encodes CASSPGGPHYGYTF.

The chain joins TRBV7-2 to TRBJ1-1; D is unclear. V was cut by 2 bases and J by 4 bases, with 8 bases left in between. CDR3 size: 13 residues. CDR1 is SGHTA and CDR2 is FQGNSA in the germline V gene. The CDR3 reads CASSLNWSTEAFF. Written as DNA, the CDR3 is TGTGCCAGCAGCTTAAACTGGAGCACTGAAGCTTTCTTT.

A single count supports this clone. V and J are TRBV7-8 and TRBJ1-4; 7 bases match TRBD1. This CDR3 is 13 amino acids long. Per the germline V gene, CDR1 is SGHVS and CDR2 is FQNEAQ. The ends lost 6 bases at V and 8 bases at J; junction bases unmatched: 6. In DNA, the CDR3 is TGTGCCAGCAGAGGCAAACAGGGGGAAAAACTGTTTTTT. Its protein is CASRGKQGEKLFF.

The chain joins TRBV6-5 to TRBJ2-1, with 8 nucleotides matching TRBD2. The CDR3 has 14 amino acids. V gave up 6 bases and J gave up 5 bases; unmatched junction bases: 6. Germline V lookup: CDR1 MNHEY, CDR2 SVGAGI. The CDR3 region has the DNA TGTGCCAGCAGGCCTAGCGGGCGGCACAATGAGCAGTTCTTC. Protein: CASRPSGRHNEQFF.